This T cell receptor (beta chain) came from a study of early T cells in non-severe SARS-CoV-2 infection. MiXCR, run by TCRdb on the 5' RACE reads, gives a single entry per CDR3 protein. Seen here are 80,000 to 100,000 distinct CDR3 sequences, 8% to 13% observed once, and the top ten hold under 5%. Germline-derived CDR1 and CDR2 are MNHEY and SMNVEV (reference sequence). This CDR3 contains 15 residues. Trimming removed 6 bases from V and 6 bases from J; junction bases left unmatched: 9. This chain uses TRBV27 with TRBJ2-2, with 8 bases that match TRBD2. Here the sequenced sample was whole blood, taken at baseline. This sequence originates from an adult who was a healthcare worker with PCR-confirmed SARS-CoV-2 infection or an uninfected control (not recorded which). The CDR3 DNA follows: TGTGCCAGCAGCGTCCTAGCGGGCGGATCCGGGGAGCTGTTTTTT. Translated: CASSVLAGGSGELFF.